Below, 21 T cell receptor beta chains from the same sample are listed, as sequenced in a study of T cell repertoires in cytomegalovirus infection. MiXCR, run by TCRdb on the reads, gives a single entry per CDR3 protein. The data contain about 190,000 distinct CDR3 sequences, roughly 27% of them singletons. Sequenced: PBMCs. These receptors were obtained from a human donor in good health (CMV status not recorded). Some clones in this sample may be carry-over from other donors' samples.

There are a few counts of this clonotype. V is TRBV7-9 and J is TRBJ1-2, with 7 bases lining up with TRBD1. Trimming at V came to 4 bases and at J to 6 bases, leaving 8 bases not matched to a gene. Germline values: CDR1 SEHNR, CDR2 FQNEAQ (reference sequence). The CDR3 consists of 14 residues. Here the CDR3 reads CASSSTGWEDGYTF. The CDR3 nucleotides are TGTGCCAGCAGCTCGACAGGGTGGGAGGATGGCTACACCTTC.

The CDR3 region has the DNA TGTGCCAGCAGAACCGGGACAGGGTTTGGCTACACCTTC. Encoded protein: CASRTGTGFGYTF. The V and J genes are TRBV7-9 and TRBJ1-2; 9 nucleotides match TRBD1. Germline assignment: CDR1 SEHNR and CDR2 FQNEAQ (reference sequence). The trim removed 6 bases at V and 7 bases at J, leaving 6 bases unmatched. The CDR3 has 13 residues.

This clonotype has just a few counts. The J gene is TRBJ2-2, the V gene TRBV6-2 or TRBV6-3, with D perhaps TRBD1 (6 bases). Per germline, CDR1 MNHEY and CDR2 SVGEGT. V shed 11 bases and J shed 6 bases, with 22 bases lying between them. This CDR3 comprises 15 residues. CDR3 DNA sequence: TGTGCCGGCAAAAGATCCGGGACACTGGCCGGGGAGCTGTTTTTT. As protein: CAGKRSGTLAGELFF.

The J gene is TRBJ1-1, the V gene TRBV6-8; D uncertain. Trimming stripped 10 bases from V and 0 bases from J, with 9 bases between. CDR1 and CDR2 (germline): MNHGY, SAAAGT. CDR3 length equals 12 residues. CDR3 in amino acids: CATGRLNTEAFF. Written as DNA, the CDR3 is TGTGCCACCGGGAGGTTGAACACTGAAGCTTTCTTT.

Details on this clonotype: A junction end diverges from the germline sequence, so it may reflect a read error. The rearrangement joins TRBV20-1 to TRBJ1-3; maybe TRBD1 (5 bases). This CDR3 is built from 14 residues. The V gene's germline CDR1 is DFQATT and CDR2 SNEGSKA (reference sequence). DNA of the CDR3: TGCAGAGCTAGCCCGACGGGACCCGGAAACACCATATATTTT. The encoded protein is CRASPTGPGNTIYF.

CDR3 region: CAISESPDSVNQPQHF. CDR3 nucleotide sequence: TGTGCCATCAGTGAGAGCCCAGACAGCGTCAATCAGCCCCAGCATTTT. This chain uses TRBV10-3 with TRBJ1-5; possibly TRBD1 for D (5 bases). Germline V CDR1 and CDR2: ENHRY, SYGVKD. The V and J ends lost 2 bases and 3 bases respectively, with 14 bases between them. The CDR3 runs to 16 residues.

This clonotype appeared many times. This chain joins TRBV7-6 and TRBJ1-4; 7 nucleotides align to TRBD1. Germline assignment: CDR1 SGHVS and CDR2 FNYEAQ. V lost 4 bases, J lost 1 base, and 9 bases stayed unmatched. The CDR3 loop spans 17 amino acids. For the CDR3, the DNA is TGTGCCAGCAGCTCTCAATCGACAGGGCGAACTAATGAAAAACTGTTTTTT. As protein: CASSSQSTGRTNEKLFF.

The CDR3 DNA follows: TGCAGTGCGGGACAGGGGGCCTCGGCGACTAATGAAAAACTGTTTTTT. Translating gives CSAGQGASATNEKLFF. V is TRBV20-1 and J is TRBJ1-4; 12 bases fit TRBD1. CDR1 is DFQATT and CDR2 is SNEGSKA in the germline V gene (reference sequence). V was clipped by 6 bases and J by 2 bases; unmatched bases: 7. This CDR3 comprises 16 residues.

This clonotype came up once. The CDR3 DNA follows: TGTGCCAGCAGTTACTACGGGGGGGCGCAAGGCTACACCTTC. It codes for CASSYYGGAQGYTF. This sequence joins TRBV6-5 and TRBJ1-2; D perhaps matches TRBD1 (6 bases). CDR1 MNHEY and CDR2 SVGAGI come from the germline V gene. The CDR3 covers 14 residues. V lost 1 base, J lost 8 bases, and 14 bases lay in between.

This clonotype showed up just a few times. The chain has TRBV6-2 or TRBV6-3 and TRBJ2-1; D perhaps matches TRBD2 (5 bases). The CDR3 consists of 14 residues. The V end was cut by 2 bases, the J end by 2 bases, with 7 bases between. CDR1 is MNHEY and CDR2 is SVGEGT in the germline V gene. The CDR3 here is CASSYPTTYNEQFF. For the CDR3, the DNA is TGTGCCAGCAGTTACCCGACTACCTACAATGAGCAGTTCTTC.

The rearrangement links TRBV20-1 to TRBJ1-5; D not resolved. Trimming cost V 3 bases and J 0 bases, with 15 bases left between them. This CDR3 is 16 amino acids long. Per the germline V gene, CDR1 is DFQATT and CDR2 is SNEGSKA (reference sequence). The DNA for the CDR3 is TGCAGTGCTAGGGGATTGGGCCATACTAGCAATCAGCCCCAGCATTTT. Translating gives CSARGLGHTSNQPQHF.

This clonotype was seen ten or more times. The chain employs TRBV7-2 and TRBJ2-3, with a weak D call TRBD1 (6 bases). The V end was cut by 7 bases, the J end by 9 bases, with 20 bases between. The CDR3 has 14 residues. Looked up from germline, CDR1 is SGHTA and CDR2 is FQGNSA. The CDR3: CASNPKPGQGTQYF. The CDR3 DNA is TGTGCCAGCAATCCAAAGCCAGGTCAGGGGACGCAGTATTTT.

This clonotype was detected only a few times. This chain uses TRBV4-2 with TRBJ2-1; 7 nucleotides align to TRBD2. Unmatched junction bases numbered 6, after V lost 1 base and J lost 6 bases. Per the germline V gene, CDR1 is LGHNA and CDR2 is YNFKEQ. The CDR3 covers 15 residues. CDR3 region: CASSQGGGEVNEQFF. The CDR3, as DNA: TGTGCCAGCAGCCAAGGGGGAGGGGAGGTCAATGAGCAGTTCTTC.

This clonotype was picked up one time. J is TRBJ1-1 and V is TRBV18, with 8 bases lining up with TRBD1. CDR1 is KGHSH, CDR2 LQKENI, per germline. The CDR3 runs to 22 residues. V was clipped by 4 bases and J by 0 bases; unmatched bases: 25. Here the CDR3 DNA reads TGTGCCAGCTCACAAATAGAACGTCCAGACTATCAGGACAGGGACATGAACACTGAAGCTTTCTTT. Encoded protein: CASSQIERPDYQDRDMNTEAFF.

This clonotype was found a few times. The CDR3 sequence: CSARDMGYSNQPQHF. The DNA for the CDR3 is TGCAGTGCTAGAGATATGGGGTATAGCAATCAGCCCCAGCATTTT. The gene calls are TRBV20-1 and TRBJ1-5; no definite D call. The CDR3 consists of 15 residues. Per the germline V gene, CDR1 is DFQATT and CDR2 is SNEGSKA (reference sequence). Trimming shortened V by 0 bases and J by 0 bases, and 9 bases separated the two germline ends.

The sample holds many counts of this clonotype. The J gene is TRBJ1-5, the V gene TRBV12-3 or TRBV12-4; 9 nucleotides align to TRBD1. Losses at the gene ends were 1 base for V and 5 bases for J; bases not matched to a gene: 3. The CDR3 contains 15 residues. CDR3: CASSLEGQGDQPQHF. The CDR3 bases are TGTGCCAGCAGTTTAGAGGGACAGGGTGATCAGCCCCAGCATTTT.

The gene calls are TRBV7-2 and TRBJ2-1; weak D call: TRBD1 (5 bases). Per germline, CDR1 SGHTA and CDR2 FQGNSA. V lost 0 bases to trimming and J lost 2 bases, with 8 bases between them. The CDR3 extends over 15 amino acids. CDR3 sequence (DNA): TGTGCCAGCAGCTTAGCAGGGGTCCCCTACAATGAGCAGTTCTTC. It is translated as CASSLAGVPYNEQFF.

The genes are TRBV12-3 or TRBV12-4 and TRBJ1-1; TRBD1 might be the D (5 bases). Trimming removed 3 bases at V and 0 bases at J, with 11 bases between. CDR3 length: 15 amino acids. In DNA form, the CDR3 reads TGTGCCAGCAGTTTCCACGGGACCCTGAACACTGAAGCTTTCTTT. Translation gives CASSFHGTLNTEAFF.

The chain couples TRBV15 to TRBJ1-3; 7 positions match TRBD1. Unmatched junction bases numbered 1, after V lost 0 bases and J lost 2 bases. There are 15 residues in the CDR3. Germline V gene lookup returns CDR1 LNHNV and CDR2 YYDKDF (reference sequence). DNA for the CDR3: TGTGCCACCAGCAGAGATGGGACAGCTGGAAACACCATATATTTT. This encodes CATSRDGTAGNTIYF.

This chain joins TRBV6-4 and TRBJ2-3; no clear D. The germline V gene encodes CDR1 MRHNA and CDR2 SNTAGT. Between the trimmed V and J ends, which lost 8 bases and 0 bases, there was a span of 12 bases. The CDR3 covers 14 residues. CDR3 in amino acids: CASRIAPSTDTQYF. The CDR3 coding sequence is TGTGCCAGCCGTATCGCCCCGAGCACAGATACGCAGTATTTT.

The rearrangement uses TRBV12-3 or TRBV12-4 and TRBJ2-1; 8 bases fit TRBD2. CDR3 length equals 17 residues. V shed 7 bases, J shed 0 bases, and the junction held 11 bases outside the gene matches. CDR3 DNA: TGTGCCAGCAATAGCGGGGCGACCCCGAGCTCCTACAATGAGCAGTTCTTC. This sequence encodes CASNSGATPSSYNEQFF.